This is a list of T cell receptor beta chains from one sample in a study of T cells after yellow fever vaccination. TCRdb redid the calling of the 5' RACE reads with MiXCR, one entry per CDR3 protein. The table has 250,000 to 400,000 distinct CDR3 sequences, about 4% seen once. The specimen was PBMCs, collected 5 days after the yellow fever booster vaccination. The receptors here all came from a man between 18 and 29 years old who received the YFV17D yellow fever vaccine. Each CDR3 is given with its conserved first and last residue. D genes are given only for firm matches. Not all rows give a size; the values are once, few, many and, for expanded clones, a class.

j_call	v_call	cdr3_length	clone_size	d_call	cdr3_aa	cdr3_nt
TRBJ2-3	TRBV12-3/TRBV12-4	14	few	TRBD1	CASNPDRVADTQYF	TGTGCCAGCAATCCGGACAGGGTAGCAGATACGCAGTATTTT
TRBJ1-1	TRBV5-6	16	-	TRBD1	CASSSMEGAMNTEAFF	TGTGCCAGCAGCTCCATGGAGGGGGCCATGAACACTGAAGCTTTCTTT
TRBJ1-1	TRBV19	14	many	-	CASSNVGRGTEAFF	TGTGCCAGTAGTAATGTCGGAAGGGGCACTGAAGCTTTCTTT
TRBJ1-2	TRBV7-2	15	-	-	CASSYQLGTDYGYTF	TGTGCCAGCAGCTACCAACTTGGGACCGACTATGGCTACACCTTC
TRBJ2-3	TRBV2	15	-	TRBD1	CASRGQGRGTDTQYF	TGTGCCAGCAGGGGACAGGGACGGGGCACAGATACGCAGTATTTT
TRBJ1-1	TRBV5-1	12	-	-	CASRSGPTEAFF	TGCGCCAGCAGATCAGGGCCCACTGAAGCTTTCTTT
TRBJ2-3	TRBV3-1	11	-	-	CASKSTDTQYF	TGTGCCAGCAAGAGCACAGATACGCAGTATTTT
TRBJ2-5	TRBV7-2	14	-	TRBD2	CASSSGLARETQYF	TGTGCCAGCAGCTCCGGACTAGCCCGAGAGACCCAGTACTTC
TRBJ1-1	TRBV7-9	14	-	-	CASSQQGGGTEAFF	TGTGCCAGCAGCCAACAGGGCGGAGGTACTGAAGCTTTCTTT
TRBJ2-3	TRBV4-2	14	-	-	CASSQEWGTDTQYF	TGTGCCAGCAGCCAAGAATGGGGTACAGATACGCAGTATTTT
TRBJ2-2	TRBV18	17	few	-	CASSRLSGTLQAGELFF	TGTGCCAGCTCACGGCTTTCCGGGACGCTCCAAGCCGGGGAGCTGTTTTTT
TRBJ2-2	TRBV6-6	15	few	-	CASSPQDLNTGELFF	TGTGCCAGCAGTCCCCAGGACTTGAACACCGGGGAGCTGTTTTTT
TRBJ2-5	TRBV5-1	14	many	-	CASSPSEGMETQYF	TGCGCCAGCAGCCCGTCGGAGGGTATGGAGACCCAGTACTTC
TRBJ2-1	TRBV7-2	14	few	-	CASSTRTRTGEQFF	TGTGCCAGCAGCACCCGGACTCGTACAGGGGAGCAGTTCTTC
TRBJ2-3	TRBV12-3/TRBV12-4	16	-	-	CASSPGSSGSTDTQYF	TGTGCCAGCAGCCCGGGATCGTCTGGGAGCACAGATACGCAGTATTTT
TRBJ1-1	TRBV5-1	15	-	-	CASSYREPSGTEAFF	TGCGCCAGCAGCTACCGGGAGCCCAGTGGGACTGAAGCTTTCTTT
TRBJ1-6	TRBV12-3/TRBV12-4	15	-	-	CASCNRVKANSPLHF	TGTGCCAGCTGCAACAGGGTGAAGGCGAATTCACCCCTCCACTTT
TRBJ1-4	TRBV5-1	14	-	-	CASSLSASGEKLFF	TGCGCCAGCAGCTTGTCGGCGAGTGGTGAAAAACTGTTTTTT
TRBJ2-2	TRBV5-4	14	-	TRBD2	CASTTGGGVGELFF	TGTGCCAGCACGACCGGGGGGGGTGTCGGGGAGCTGTTTTTT
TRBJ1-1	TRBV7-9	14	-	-	CASSLTSRDTEAFF	TGTGCCAGCAGCTTAACCTCGAGGGACACTGAAGCTTTCTTT
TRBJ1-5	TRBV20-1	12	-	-	CSARRGGQPQHF	TGCAGTGCTAGAAGGGGTGGGCAGCCCCAGCATTTT
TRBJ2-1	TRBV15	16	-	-	CATSSAEGGLYNEQFF	TGTGCCACCAGCTCCGCGGAGGGAGGTTTGTACAATGAGCAGTTCTTC
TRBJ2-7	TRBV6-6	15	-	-	CASSYRAKTGDEQYF	TGTGCCAGCAGTTACAGGGCCAAGACGGGGGACGAGCAGTACTTC
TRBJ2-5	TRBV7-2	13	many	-	CASSLLTEETQYF	TGTGCCAGCAGCTTACTGACGGAAGAGACCCAGTACTTC
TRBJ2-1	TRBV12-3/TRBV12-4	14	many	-	CASSLVSSYNEQFF	TGTGCCAGCAGTTTGGTTAGCTCCTACAATGAGCAGTTCTTC
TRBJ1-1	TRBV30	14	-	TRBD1	CAWGTGIRGTEAFF	TGTGCCTGGGGGACAGGGATCCGGGGAACTGAAGCTTTCTTT